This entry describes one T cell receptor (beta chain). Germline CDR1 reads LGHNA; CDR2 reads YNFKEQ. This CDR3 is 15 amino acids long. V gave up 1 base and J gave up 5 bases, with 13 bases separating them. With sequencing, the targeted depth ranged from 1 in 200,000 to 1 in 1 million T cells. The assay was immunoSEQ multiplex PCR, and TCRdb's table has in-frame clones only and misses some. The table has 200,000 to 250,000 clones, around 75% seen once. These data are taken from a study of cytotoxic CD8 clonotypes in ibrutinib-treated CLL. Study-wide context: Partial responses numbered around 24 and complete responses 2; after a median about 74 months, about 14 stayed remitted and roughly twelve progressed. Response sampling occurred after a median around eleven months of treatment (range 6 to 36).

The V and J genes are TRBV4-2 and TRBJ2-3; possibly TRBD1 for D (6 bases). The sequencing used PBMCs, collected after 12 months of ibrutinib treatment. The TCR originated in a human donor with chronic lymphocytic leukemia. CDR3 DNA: TGTGCCAGCAGCCAAGCTGGCCCAGGGGTAGATACGCAGTATTTT. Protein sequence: CASSQAGPGVDTQYF.